This T cell receptor beta chain was identified during a study of T cell responses to AZD1222 COVID-19 vaccine. Study-wide findings and caveats: It was only a handful of AZD1222 recipients who were seropositive at baseline.

Pooling was applied to second doses at about 4 or about 12 weeks. The V gene's germline CDR1 is MNHEY and CDR2 SVGEGT. J lost 5 bases, V lost 6 bases, and 11 bases had no gene match. The CDR3 covers 15 residues. The assay was immunoSEQ multiplex PCR, and TCRdb's table has in-frame clones only and misses some. The table includes some 63,000 clones, 89% detected once. This clone appeared once. Its antigen is as yet unknown. The sequences come from peripheral blood, collected 28 days after the second AZD1222 dose. The clonotype comes from an adult who received the AZD1222 COVID-19 vaccine. The rearrangement joins TRBV6-2 or TRBV6-3 to TRBJ2-5; 8 bases agree with TRBD2. CDR3 protein: CASSEDSGSRETQYF. CDR3 DNA sequence: TGTGCCAGCAGCGAAGACAGCGGGAGTAGGGAGACCCAGTACTTC.